This passage covers 11 T cell receptor beta chains from one sample sequenced in a study of PD-1 blockade in classical Hodgkin lymphoma. Using immunoSEQ multiplex PCR, the repertoire was profiled, and TCRdb retains in-frame clones only, with some absent. Here the sample spans about 84,000 clones, about nine tenths being singletons. Every patient relapsed after autologous stem cell transplantation, and brentuximab vedotin exposure varied. Sequenced here: peripheral blood mononuclear cells (PBMCs), sampled at baseline. The receptor set was obtained from a human donor with classical Hodgkin lymphoma.

The gene calls are TRBV5-4 and TRBJ2-2; a possible D gene is TRBD1 (7 bases). With 0 bases removed from V and 7 bases from J, the gap between germline ends came to 16 bases. Germline loops: CDR1 SGHNT, CDR2 YYREEE (reference sequence). The CDR3 is made up of 16 amino acids. The CDR3 loop is CASSLATGTAGGELFF. Written as DNA, the CDR3 is TGTGCCAGCAGCTTGGCTACCGGGACAGCGGGCGGGGAGCTGTTTTTT.

The gene calls are TRBV7-2 and TRBJ1-4; 9 bases are shared with TRBD1. The V segment lost 0 bases and the J segment 4 bases; nucleotides outside the gene matches: 3. Germline V gene lookup returns CDR1 SGHTA and CDR2 FQGNSA. CDR3 length: 16 amino acids. CDR3 sequence: CASSLARTGDNEKLFF. DNA for the CDR3: TGTGCCAGCAGCTTAGCTCGGACAGGGGATAATGAAAAACTGTTTTTT.

The chain has TRBV19 and TRBJ1-1, with 9 bases fitting TRBD1. The germline CDR1 and CDR2 sequences are LNHDA and SQIVND (reference sequence). The CDR3 covers 11 residues. V shed 9 bases and J 9 bases; nucleotides not matched to a gene: 5. The CDR3 region is CASGTGLKAFF. CDR3 DNA: TGTGCCAGCGGGACAGGGCTTAAAGCTTTCTTT.

The chain carries TRBV5-8 and TRBJ1-1; D unclear. CDR3 length equals 13 residues. V gave up 0 bases and J gave up 3 bases, with 6 bases separating them. Germline CDR1 and CDR2: SGHTS and YDEGEE. CDR3 sequence reads: CASSLGSYTEAFF. The DNA of the CDR3 is TGTGCCAGCAGCTTGGGGTCTTACACTGAAGCTTTCTTT.

This clone was found once. The V gene is TRBV4-2, the J gene TRBJ1-4; 7 nucleotides line up with TRBD1. The CDR3 length is 15 residues. Germline trimming cut 0 bases from V and 4 bases from J; bases unmatched to any gene: 2. Germline CDR1 LGHNA, CDR2 YNFKEQ. The CDR3 bases are TGTGCCAGCAGCCAAGATGGGACAGTTAATGAAAAACTGTTTTTT. Its translation: CASSQDGTVNEKLFF.

The chain combines TRBV4-3 with TRBJ2-1; 8 nucleotides line up with TRBD2. The CDR3 covers 17 residues. V was pared by 1 base and J by 7 bases, with 12 bases of the junction left unmatched. Germline V gene data show CDR1 as LGHNA and CDR2 as YSLEER. The CDR3 here is CASSQVFTGGPGNEQFF. CDR3 DNA sequence: TGCGCCAGCAGCCAAGTTTTCACGGGAGGGCCGGGGAATGAGCAGTTCTTC.

Concerning this clone: The sample holds other DNA sequences that translate to the same CDR3. The rearrangement joins TRBV4-1 to TRBJ1-2; tentatively, D is TRBD1 (5 bases). The ends were cut back, 0 bases at V and 2 bases at J, with 10 bases in the middle. The germline V gene encodes CDR1 MGHRA and CDR2 YSYEKL. There are 15 residues in the CDR3. CDR3 protein: CASSQEWGRNYGYTF. The CDR3 DNA follows: TGCGCCAGCAGCCAAGAATGGGGACGGAACTATGGCTACACCTTC.

The rearrangement links TRBV4-1 to TRBJ2-5; 10 nucleotides agree with TRBD1. After removal of 4 bases from V and 2 bases from J, the junction contained 10 bases not matched to a gene. CDR3 length: 17 amino acids. Germline assignment: CDR1 MGHRA and CDR2 YSYEKL. The CDR3 region has the DNA TGCGCCAGCAGCCCGGACCTCGGGACAGGGGATCAAGAGACCCAGTACTTC. This encodes CASSPDLGTGDQETQYF.

This clone was seen once. The rearrangement joins TRBV2 to TRBJ2-7; 7 nucleotides agree with TRBD2. The CDR3 consists of 15 residues. CDR1 and CDR2 (germline): SNHLY, FYNNEI. The V and J ends lost 6 bases and 1 base, in that order; junction bases with no gene match: 9. Here the CDR3 DNA reads TGTGCCAGCAGATTGGGGGGGGTAGAATCCTACGAGCAGTACTTC. It translates to CASRLGGVESYEQYF.

The V gene is TRBV27, the J gene TRBJ2-3; 9 nucleotides align to TRBD2. This CDR3 is built from 14 residues. V shed 7 bases, J shed 1 base, and the junction held 3 bases outside the gene matches. Germline CDR1 reads MNHEY; CDR2 reads SMNVEV (reference sequence). The CDR3 loop reads CASNIAGGTDTQYF. The CDR3 bases are TGTGCCAGCAATATAGCGGGAGGCACAGATACGCAGTATTTT.

This chain joins TRBV9 and TRBJ2-7, with 9 nucleotides matching TRBD1. V gave up 4 bases and J gave up 0 bases; unmatched junction bases: 5. Germline CDR1 is SGDLS and CDR2 is YYNGEE. The CDR3 sequence is 15 residues long. The DNA for the CDR3 is TGTGCCAGCAGCCAAGGGACAGGGAGCTCCTACGAGCAGTACTTC. Amino acid sequence: CASSQGTGSSYEQYF.